This TCR beta chain was profiled in a study of blood T cell repertoires in COVID-19. In the study overall: The United States, Italy and Spain provided the acute and convalescent COVID-19 samples. T cells, B-cell-depleted T cells, or PBMCs provided the cDNA or gDNA that served as material.

Enrollment of patients from Seattle took place during active infection, with longitudinal follow-up. Authors' methods: For nucleated cells, counts were estimated from reference gene primer amplification. The method was immunoSEQ multiplex PCR; TCRdb's version includes in-frame clones alone and lacks a portion of them. The V and J calls and clone size come from that table; D and trimming were worked out from the DNA. Of fewer than 250,000 clones detected, over 90% appear once; the ten largest clones hold around 0.86%. The TCR sequence derives from a man aged 30-40 years with COVID-19, enrolled during active disease. The sequenced sample was peripheral blood.

CDR3 DNA: TGTGCCAGCAGCTTAAATCCGGGACTAGCCAAAAACATTCAGTACTTC. Encoded protein: CASSLNPGLAKNIQYF. The chain recombines TRBV7-3 with TRBJ2-4; tentative D call: TRBD2 (6 bases). The ends were cut back, 1 base at V and 0 bases at J, with 10 bases in the middle. The CDR3 is 16 residues long. Per germline, CDR1 SGHTA and CDR2 FQGTGA.